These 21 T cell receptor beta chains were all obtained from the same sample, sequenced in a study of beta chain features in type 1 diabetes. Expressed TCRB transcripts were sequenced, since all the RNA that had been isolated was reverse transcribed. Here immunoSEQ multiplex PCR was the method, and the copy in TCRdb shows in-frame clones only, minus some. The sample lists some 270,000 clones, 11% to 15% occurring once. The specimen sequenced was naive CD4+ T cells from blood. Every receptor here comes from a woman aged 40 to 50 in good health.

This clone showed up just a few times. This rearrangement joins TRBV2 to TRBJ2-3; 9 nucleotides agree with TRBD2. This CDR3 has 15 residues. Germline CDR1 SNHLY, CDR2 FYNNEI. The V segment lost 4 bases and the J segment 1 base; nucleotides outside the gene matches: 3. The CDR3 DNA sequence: TGTGCCAGCAGTGTACTAGCGGGCGGCACAGATACGCAGTATTTT. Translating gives CASSVLAGGTDTQYF.

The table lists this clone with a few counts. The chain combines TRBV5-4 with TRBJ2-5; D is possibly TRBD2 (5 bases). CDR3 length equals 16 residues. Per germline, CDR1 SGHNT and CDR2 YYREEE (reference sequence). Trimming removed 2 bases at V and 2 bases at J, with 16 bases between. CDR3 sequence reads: CASSFYTGNRQETQYF. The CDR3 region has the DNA TGTGCCAGCAGCTTCTATACGGGGAACAGACAAGAGACCCAGTACTTC.

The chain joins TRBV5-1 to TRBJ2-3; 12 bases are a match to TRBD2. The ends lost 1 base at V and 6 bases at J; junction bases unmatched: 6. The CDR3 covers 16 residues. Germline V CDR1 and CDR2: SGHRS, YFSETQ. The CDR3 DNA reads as TGCGCCAGCAGCTTGTCGGCTAGCGGGGGGGCGGATACGCAGTATTTT. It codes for CASSLSASGGADTQYF. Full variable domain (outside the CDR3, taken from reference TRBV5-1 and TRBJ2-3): KAGVTQTPRYLIKTRGQQVTLSCSPISGHRSVSWYQQTPGQGLQFLFEYFSETQRNKGNFPGRFSGRQFSNSRSEMNVSTLELGDSALYLCASSLSASGGADTQYFGPGTRLTVL.

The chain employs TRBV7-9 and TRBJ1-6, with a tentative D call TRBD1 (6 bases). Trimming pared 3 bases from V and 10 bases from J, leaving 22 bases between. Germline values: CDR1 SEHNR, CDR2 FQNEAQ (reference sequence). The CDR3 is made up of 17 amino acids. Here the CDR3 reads CASSLGGRDTGRSPLHF. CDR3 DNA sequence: TGTGCCAGCAGCTTGGGGGGGAGGGACACCGGTCGGTCACCCCTCCACTTT.

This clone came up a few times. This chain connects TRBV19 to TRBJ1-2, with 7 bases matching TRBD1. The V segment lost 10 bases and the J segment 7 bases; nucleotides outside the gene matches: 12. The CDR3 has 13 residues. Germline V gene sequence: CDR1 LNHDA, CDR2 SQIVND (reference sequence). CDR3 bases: TGTGCCACCCAGACAGGGTATAGACCTGGCTACACCTTC. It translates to CATQTGYRPGYTF. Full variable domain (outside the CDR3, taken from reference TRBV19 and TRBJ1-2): DGGITQSPKYLFRKEGQNVTLSCEQNLNHDAMYWYRQDPGQGLRLIYYSQIVNDFQKGDIAEGYSVSREKKESFPLTVTSAQKNPTAFYLCATQTGYRPGYTFGSGTRLTVV.

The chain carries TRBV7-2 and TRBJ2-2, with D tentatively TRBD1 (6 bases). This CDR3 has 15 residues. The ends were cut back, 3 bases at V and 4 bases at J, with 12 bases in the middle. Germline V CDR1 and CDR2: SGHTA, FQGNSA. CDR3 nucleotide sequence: TGTGCCAGCAGCTTCTCCAGGGGTCCCACCGGGGAGCTGTTTTTT. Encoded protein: CASSFSRGPTGELFF.

The CDR3 region is CASMFGGAGYEQFF. The CDR3 DNA follows: TGTGCTAGTATGTTCGGGGGGGCTGGATATGAGCAGTTCTTC. The V gene is TRBV12-5, the J gene TRBJ2-1, with 8 bases lining up with TRBD2. Per germline, CDR1 LGHNT and CDR2 FRNRAP. The CDR3 runs to 14 residues. V lost 8 bases, J lost 8 bases, and 11 bases stayed unmatched.

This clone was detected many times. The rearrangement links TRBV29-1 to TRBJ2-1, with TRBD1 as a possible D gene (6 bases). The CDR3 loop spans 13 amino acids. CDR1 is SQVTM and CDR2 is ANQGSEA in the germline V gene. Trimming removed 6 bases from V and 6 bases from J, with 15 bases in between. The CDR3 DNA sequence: TGCAGCGTGGGTGTTTTAGGGGGCAATGAGCAGTTCTTC. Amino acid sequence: CSVGVLGGNEQFF.

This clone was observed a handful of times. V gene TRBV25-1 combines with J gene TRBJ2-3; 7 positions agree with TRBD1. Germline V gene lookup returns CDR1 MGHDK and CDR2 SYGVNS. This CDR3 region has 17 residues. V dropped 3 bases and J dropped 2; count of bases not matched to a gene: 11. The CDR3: CASSESRGPESTDTQYF. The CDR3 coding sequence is TGTGCCAGCAGTGAGAGTAGGGGGCCGGAATCCACAGATACGCAGTATTTT.

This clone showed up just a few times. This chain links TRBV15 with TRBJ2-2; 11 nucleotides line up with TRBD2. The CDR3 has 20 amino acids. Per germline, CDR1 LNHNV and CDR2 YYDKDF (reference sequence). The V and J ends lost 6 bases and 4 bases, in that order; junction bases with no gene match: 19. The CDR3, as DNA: TGTGCCACCAGTAACGGCAAAGGGCTAGCGGGGGGCGGGGGCACCGGGGAGCTGTTTTTT. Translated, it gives CATSNGKGLAGGGGTGELFF.

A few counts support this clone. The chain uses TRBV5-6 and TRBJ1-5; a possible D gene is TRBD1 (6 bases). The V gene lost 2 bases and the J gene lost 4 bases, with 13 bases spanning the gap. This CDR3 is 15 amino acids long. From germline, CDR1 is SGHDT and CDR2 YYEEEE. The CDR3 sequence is CASSLRGSRNQPQHF. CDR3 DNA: TGTGCCAGCAGCTTAAGGGGGTCCCGAAATCAGCCCCAGCATTTT.

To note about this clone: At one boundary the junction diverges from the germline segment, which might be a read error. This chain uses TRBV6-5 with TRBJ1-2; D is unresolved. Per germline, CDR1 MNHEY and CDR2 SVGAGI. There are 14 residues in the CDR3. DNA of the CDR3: TGTGCCAGCAGTTACTCGCCGGTGAACTCTGGCTACACCTTC. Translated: CASSYSPVNSGYTF.

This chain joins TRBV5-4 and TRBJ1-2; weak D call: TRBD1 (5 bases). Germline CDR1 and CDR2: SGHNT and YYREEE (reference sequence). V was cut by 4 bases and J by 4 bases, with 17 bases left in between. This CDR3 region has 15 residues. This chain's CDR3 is CASSLPPGVVYGYTF. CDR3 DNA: TGTGCCAGCAGCCTCCCCCCGGGGGTTGTCTATGGCTACACCTTC. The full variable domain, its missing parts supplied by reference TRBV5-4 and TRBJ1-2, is ETGVTQSPTHLIKTRGQQVTLRCSSQSGHNTVSWYQQALGQGPQFIFQYYREEENGRGNFPPRFSGLQFPNYSSELNVNALELDDSALYLCASSLPPGVVYGYTFGSGTRLTVV.

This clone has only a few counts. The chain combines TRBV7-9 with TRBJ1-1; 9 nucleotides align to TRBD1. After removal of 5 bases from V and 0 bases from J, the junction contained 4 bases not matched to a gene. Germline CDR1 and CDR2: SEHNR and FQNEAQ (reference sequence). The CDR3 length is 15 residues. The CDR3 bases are TGTGCCAGCAGCCCTGGACAGGGGATGAACACTGAAGCTTTCTTT. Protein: CASSPGQGMNTEAFF.

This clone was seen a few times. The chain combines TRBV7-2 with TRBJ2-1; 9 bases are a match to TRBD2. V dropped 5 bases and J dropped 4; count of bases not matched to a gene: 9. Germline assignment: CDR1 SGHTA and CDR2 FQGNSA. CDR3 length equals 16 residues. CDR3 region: CASSQLLAGAYNEQFF. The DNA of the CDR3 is TGTGCCAGCAGCCAATTGTTAGCGGGGGCGTACAATGAGCAGTTCTTC.

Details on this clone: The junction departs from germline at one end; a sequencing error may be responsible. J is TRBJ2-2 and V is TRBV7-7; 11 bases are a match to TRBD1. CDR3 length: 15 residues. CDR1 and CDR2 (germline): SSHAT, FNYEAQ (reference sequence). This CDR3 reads CASSSRDRGTGELFF. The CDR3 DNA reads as TGTGCTAGCAGCTCACGGGACAGGGGGACCGGGGAGCTGTTTTTT.

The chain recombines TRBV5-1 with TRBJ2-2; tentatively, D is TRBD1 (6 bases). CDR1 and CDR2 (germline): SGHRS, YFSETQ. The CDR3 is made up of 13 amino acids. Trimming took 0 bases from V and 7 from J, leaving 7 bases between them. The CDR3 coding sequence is TGCGCCAGCAGCTTGGAGGGGGACGGGGAGCTGTTTTTT. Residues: CASSLEGDGELFF.

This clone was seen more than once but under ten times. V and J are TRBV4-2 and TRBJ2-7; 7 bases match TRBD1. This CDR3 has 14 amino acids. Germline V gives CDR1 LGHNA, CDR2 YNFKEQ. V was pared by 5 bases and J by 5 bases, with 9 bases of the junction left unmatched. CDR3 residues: CASSSGQVLDEQYF. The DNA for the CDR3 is TGTGCCAGCAGCTCAGGACAGGTTCTCGACGAGCAGTACTTC.

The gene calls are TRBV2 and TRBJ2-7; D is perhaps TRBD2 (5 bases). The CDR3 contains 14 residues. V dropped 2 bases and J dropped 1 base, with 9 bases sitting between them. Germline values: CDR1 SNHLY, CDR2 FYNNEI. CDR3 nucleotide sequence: TGTGCCAGCAGTGAAACGGGGAGTTCCTACGAGCAGTACTTC. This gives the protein CASSETGSSYEQYF. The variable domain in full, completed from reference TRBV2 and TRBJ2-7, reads EPEVTQTPSHQVTQMGQEVILRCVPISNHLYFYWYRQILGQKVEFLVSFYNNEISEKSEIFDDQFSVERPDGSNFTLKIRSTKLEDSAMYFCASSETGSSYEQYFGPGTRLTVT.

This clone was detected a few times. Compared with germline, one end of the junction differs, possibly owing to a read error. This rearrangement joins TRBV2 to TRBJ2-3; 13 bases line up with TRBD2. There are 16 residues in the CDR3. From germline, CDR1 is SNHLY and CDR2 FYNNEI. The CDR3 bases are TGTGCCAGCAGTAGACTAGCGGGGGGCGGCACATATACGCAGTATTTT. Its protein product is CASSRLAGGGTYTQYF.

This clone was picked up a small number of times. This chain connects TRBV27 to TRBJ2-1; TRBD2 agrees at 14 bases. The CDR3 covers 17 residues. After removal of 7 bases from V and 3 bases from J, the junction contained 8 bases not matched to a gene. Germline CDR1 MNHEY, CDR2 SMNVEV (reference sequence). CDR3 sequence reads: CASTKRLAGGRYNEQFF. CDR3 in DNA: TGTGCCAGCACAAAACGACTAGCGGGGGGGCGCTACAATGAGCAGTTCTTC.